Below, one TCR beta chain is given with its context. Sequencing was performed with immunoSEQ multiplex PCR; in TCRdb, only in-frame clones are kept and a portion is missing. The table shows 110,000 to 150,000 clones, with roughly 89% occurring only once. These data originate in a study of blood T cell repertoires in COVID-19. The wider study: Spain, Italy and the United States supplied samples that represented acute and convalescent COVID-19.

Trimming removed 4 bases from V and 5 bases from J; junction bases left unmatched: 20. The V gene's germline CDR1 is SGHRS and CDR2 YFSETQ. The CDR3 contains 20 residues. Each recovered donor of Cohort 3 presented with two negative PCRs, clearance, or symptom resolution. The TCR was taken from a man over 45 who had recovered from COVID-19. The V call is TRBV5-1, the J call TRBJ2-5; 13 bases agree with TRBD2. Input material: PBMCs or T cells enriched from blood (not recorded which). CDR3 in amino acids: CASSPGWTSGSLFLRETQYF. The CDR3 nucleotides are TGCGCCAGCAGCCCCGGCTGGACTAGCGGGAGTTTGTTTCTCAGGGAGACCCAGTACTTC.